The 18 T cell receptor beta chains listed next were all sequenced from one sample in a study of PD-L1 blockade in urothelial cancer. The method was immunoSEQ multiplex PCR; TCRdb's version includes in-frame clones alone and lacks a portion of them. This table holds some 84,000 clones, around 76% found once. Sequencing used PBMCs, obtained around atezolizumab (anti-PD-L1) treatment. The receptors stem from a man in his 70s with urothelial cancer.

The sample holds one count of this clone. The chain uses TRBV7-9 and TRBJ2-7, with 10 bases lining up with TRBD1. The V segment lost 5 bases and the J segment 6 bases; nucleotides outside the gene matches: 10. The CDR3 runs 15 residues. Germline CDR1 SEHNR, CDR2 FQNEAQ (reference sequence). Here the CDR3 DNA reads TGTGCCAGCAGCATCTGGACAGGGGGAGTTAGCGAGCAGTACTTC. This gives the protein CASSIWTGGVSEQYF.

The V and J genes are TRBV5-4 and TRBJ2-5, with TRBD2 matching over 12 bases. The CDR3 runs 16 residues. Germline assignment: CDR1 SGHNT and CDR2 YYREEE (reference sequence). Unmatched junction bases numbered 10, after V lost 4 bases and J lost 6 bases. CDR3 region: CASSGASGRVQKTQYF. CDR3 nucleotides: TGTGCCAGCAGCGGGGCTAGCGGGAGGGTTCAAAAGACCCAGTACTTC.

The chain uses TRBV5-1 and TRBJ2-3; the D is unclear. Germline V gene lookup returns CDR1 SGHRS and CDR2 YFSETQ. This CDR3 contains 13 residues. The V and J ends lost 4 bases and 2 bases respectively, with 8 bases between them. CDR3 loop: CASSQESTDTQYF. For the CDR3, the DNA is TGCGCCAGCAGCCAGGAATCCACAGATACGCAGTATTTT.

V usage is TRBV15 and J usage is TRBJ2-1, with a possible D match to TRBD1 (5 bases). CDR1 LNHNV and CDR2 YYDKDF come from the germline V gene (reference sequence). There are 13 residues in the CDR3. V gave up 1 base and J gave up 13 bases, with 14 bases separating them. In DNA form, the CDR3 reads TGTGCCACCAGCAGAGCCAGGGATCGATCCCAGTTCTTC. This sequence encodes CATSRARDRSQFF.

This chain joins TRBV5-1 and TRBJ2-1, with TRBD1 identical over 7 bases. The germline gives CDR1 SGHRS, CDR2 YFSETQ. V trimming: 6 bases; J trimming: 10 bases; junction bases outside the gene matches: 7. The CDR3 is made up of 12 amino acids. CDR3 in amino acids: CASTLGRGEQFF. CDR3 DNA: TGCGCCAGCACCCTGGGCAGGGGGGAGCAGTTCTTC.

This chain joins TRBV30 and TRBJ2-3; 8 nucleotides agree with TRBD2. Germline values: CDR1 GTSNPN, CDR2 SVGIG (reference sequence). The CDR3 contains 16 residues. J was trimmed by 0 bases and V by 0 bases; bases with no gene match: 5. CDR3 DNA sequence: TGTGCCTGGAGTGTACATAGCGGGACGAGCACAGATACGCAGTATTTT. It is translated as CAWSVHSGTSTDTQYF.

V and J are TRBV6-5 and TRBJ2-7, with D tentatively TRBD2 (6 bases). The CDR3 has 14 residues. The germline V gene encodes CDR1 MNHEY and CDR2 SVGAGI. Deletions cut 5 bases from V and 0 bases from J, with 11 bases between. In DNA, the CDR3 is TGTGCCAGCAGTCCGGGGGTAAGCTCCTACGAGCAGTACTTC. Translation gives CASSPGVSSYEQYF.

The rearrangement links TRBV6-6 to TRBJ2-2; 14 bases align to TRBD2. Per germline, CDR1 MNHNY and CDR2 SVGAGI (reference sequence). This CDR3 comprises 14 residues. Unmatched junction bases numbered 5, after V lost 10 bases and J lost 7 bases. CDR3 amino acids: CATRGTSGGGELFF. The CDR3 DNA reads as TGTGCCACCCGAGGGACTAGCGGGGGCGGGGAGCTGTTTTTT.

This chain uses TRBV7-2 with TRBJ1-4; 7 positions match TRBD1. The CDR3 runs 14 residues. Germline lookup yields CDR1 SGHTA and CDR2 FQGNSA. The V and J ends lost 4 bases and 7 bases, in that order; junction bases with no gene match: 6. The CDR3 coding sequence is TGTGCCAGCAGCTGGAGACAGGGCGGTGAAAAACTGTTTTTT. As protein: CASSWRQGGEKLFF.

This clone was picked up one time. The J gene is TRBJ1-1, the V gene TRBV5-5; tentatively, D is TRBD1 (5 bases). Trimming took off 4 bases at V and 0 bases at J, with 10 bases between the two ends. This CDR3 spans 14 amino acids. Germline CDR1 and CDR2: SGHKS and YYEKEE (reference sequence). The CDR3 nucleotides are TGTGCCAGCAGCGAAGGGGACTTGAACACTGAAGCTTTCTTT. Translated: CASSEGDLNTEAFF. Combining the CDR3 with reference TRBV5-5 and TRBJ1-1 gives the whole variable domain DAGVTQSPTHLIKTRGQQVTLRCSPISGHKSVSWYQQVLGQGPQFIFQYYEKEERGRGNFPDRFSARQFPNYSSELNVNALLLGDSALYLCASSEGDLNTEAFFGQGTRLTVV.

The chain links TRBV7-9 to TRBJ1-2; 7 bases are a match to TRBD1. The CDR3 contains 14 residues. After removal of 2 bases from V and 8 bases from J, the junction contained 8 bases not matched to a gene. Germline values: CDR1 SEHNR, CDR2 FQNEAQ (reference sequence). The CDR3 sequence: CASSLSGTEWGYTF. The DNA for the CDR3 is TGTGCCAGCAGCTTATCGGGGACAGAGTGGGGCTACACCTTC.

The V and J genes are TRBV27 and TRBJ2-3; D might be TRBD2 (5 bases). This CDR3 is built from 18 residues. CDR1 MNHEY and CDR2 SMNVEV come from the germline V gene (reference sequence). The germline V and J ends were trimmed by 0 bases and 0 bases, with 16 bases remaining between them. The CDR3, as DNA: TGTGCCAGCAGTTTATCCCCGTTTGGAGGACTTAGCACAGATACGCAGTATTTT. The encoded protein is CASSLSPFGGLSTDTQYF.

The CDR3 DNA reads as TGTGCCAGCAGCTTTACCGGGACAGGCCAAGAGACCCAGTACTTC. Its translation is CASSFTGTGQETQYF. The chain employs TRBV5-6 and TRBJ2-5; 8 positions match TRBD1. The trim removed 2 bases at V and 1 base at J, leaving 4 bases unmatched. Germline CDR1 SGHDT, CDR2 YYEEEE. This CDR3 contains 15 residues.

There are a few counts of this clone. This specimen includes other DNA sequences encoding the same CDR3. This chain links TRBV30 with TRBJ1-1; D remains ambiguous. Trimming took off 0 bases at V and 1 base at J, with 6 bases between the two ends. Per the germline V gene, CDR1 is GTSNPN and CDR2 is SVGIG (reference sequence). This CDR3 comprises 13 residues. CDR3 region: CAWSVPKNTEAFF. The CDR3 nucleotides read TGTGCCTGGAGTGTCCCCAAGAACACTGAAGCTTTCTTT.

This chain connects TRBV18 to TRBJ2-2, with D perhaps TRBD1 (5 bases). This CDR3 contains 15 residues. Germline-derived CDR1 and CDR2 are KGHSH and LQKENI. The germline V and J ends were trimmed by 4 bases and 2 bases, with 11 bases remaining between them. CDR3 DNA sequence: TGTGCCAGCTCACTCAGGGCCGTCAACACCGGGGAGCTGTTTTTT. Protein product: CASSLRAVNTGELFF.

The CDR3 is CASSLAGNSGANVLTF. CDR3 nucleotide sequence: TGCGCCAGCAGCTTGGCAGGCAACTCTGGGGCCAACGTCCTGACTTTC. The V call is TRBV5-1, the J call TRBJ2-6; D remains unclear. CDR1 is SGHRS, CDR2 YFSETQ, per germline. V lost 0 bases to trimming and J lost 0 bases, with 7 bases between them. The CDR3 totals 16 residues.

The chain carries TRBV6-6 and TRBJ2-2; 8 bases fit TRBD1. The CDR3 sequence is 14 residues long. Germline V gene data show CDR1 as MNHNY and CDR2 as SVGAGI (reference sequence). V gave up 6 bases and J gave up 2 bases; unmatched junction bases: 2. CDR3 region: CASRPGGNTGELFF. The CDR3 DNA sequence: TGTGCCAGCAGACCAGGGGGCAACACCGGGGAGCTGTTTTTT.

Turning to this clone: Other nucleotide sequences from this sample produce the same CDR3. The V and J genes are TRBV5-4 and TRBJ1-1; 9 bases align to TRBD1. Germline values: CDR1 SGHNT, CDR2 YYREEE (reference sequence). There are 14 residues in the CDR3. The J segment lost 4 bases and the V segment lost 5 bases, leaving 6 bases of the junction unmatched. CDR3 region: CASSRDRVGTEAFF. The CDR3, as DNA: TGTGCCAGCAGTCGGGACAGGGTGGGCACTGAAGCTTTCTTT.